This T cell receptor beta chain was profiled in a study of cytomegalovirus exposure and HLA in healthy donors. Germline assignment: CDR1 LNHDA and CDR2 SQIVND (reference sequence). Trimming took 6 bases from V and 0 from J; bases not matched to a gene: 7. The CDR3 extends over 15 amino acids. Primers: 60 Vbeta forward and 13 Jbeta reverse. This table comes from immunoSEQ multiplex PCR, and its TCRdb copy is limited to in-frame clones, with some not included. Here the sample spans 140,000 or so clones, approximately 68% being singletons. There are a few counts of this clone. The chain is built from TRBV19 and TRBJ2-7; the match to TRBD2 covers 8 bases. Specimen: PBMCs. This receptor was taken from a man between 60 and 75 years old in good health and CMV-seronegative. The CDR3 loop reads CASRAGGVSSYEQYF. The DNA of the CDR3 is TGTGCCAGTAGGGCGGGAGGTGTTAGCTCCTACGAGCAGTACTTC.